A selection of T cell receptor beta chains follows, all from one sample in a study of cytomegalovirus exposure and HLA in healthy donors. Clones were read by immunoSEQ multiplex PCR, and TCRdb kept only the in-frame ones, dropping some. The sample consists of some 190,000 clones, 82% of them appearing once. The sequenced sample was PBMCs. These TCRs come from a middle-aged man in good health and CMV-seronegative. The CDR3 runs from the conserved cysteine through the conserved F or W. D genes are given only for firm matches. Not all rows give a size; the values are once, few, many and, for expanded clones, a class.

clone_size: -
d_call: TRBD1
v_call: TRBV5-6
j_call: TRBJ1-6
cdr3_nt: TGTGCCAGCAGCTTGAGGACAGGGGCGGGATCACCCCTCCACTTT
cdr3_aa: CASSLRTGAGSPLHF

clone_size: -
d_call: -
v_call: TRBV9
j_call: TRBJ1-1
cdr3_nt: TGTGCCAGCACCCCCCAGGGCTTGGATACTGAAGCTTTCTTT
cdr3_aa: CASTPQGLDTEAFF

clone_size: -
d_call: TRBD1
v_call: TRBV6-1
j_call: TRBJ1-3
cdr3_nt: TGTGCCAGCAGTGGATTCCAGGGGGCAGGGGGAAACACCATATATTTT
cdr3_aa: CASSGFQGAGGNTIYF

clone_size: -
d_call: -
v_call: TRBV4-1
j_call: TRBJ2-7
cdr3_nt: TGCGCCAGCAGCCAAGAAGCCCCGGGGGTGAGCGAGCAGTACTTC
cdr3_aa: CASSQEAPGVSEQYF

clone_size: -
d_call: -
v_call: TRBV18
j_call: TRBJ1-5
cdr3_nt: TGTGCCAGCTCAAGCCAGGTTAGCAATCAGCCCCAGCATTTT
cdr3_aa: CASSSQVSNQPQHF

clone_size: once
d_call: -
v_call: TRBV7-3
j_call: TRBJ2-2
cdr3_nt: TGTGCCAGCACCCCTGACACCGGGGAGCTGTTTTTT
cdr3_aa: CASTPDTGELFF

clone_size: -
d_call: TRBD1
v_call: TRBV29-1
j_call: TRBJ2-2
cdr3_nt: TGCAGCGTATCCACAGGGGTTGGGAACGGGGAGCTGTTTTTT
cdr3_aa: CSVSTGVGNGELFF

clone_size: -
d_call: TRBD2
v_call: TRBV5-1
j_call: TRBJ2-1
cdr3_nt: TGCGCCAGCAGCCCCCGAGGGCCCCGCGGGAGTGGCTACAATGAGCAGTTCTTC
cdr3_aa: CASSPRGPRGSGYNEQFF

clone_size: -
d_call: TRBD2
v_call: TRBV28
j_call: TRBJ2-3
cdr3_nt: TGTGCCAGCAGTTTATGGGGTAGCGGGGTAACTTCTAGCACAGATACGCAGTATTTT
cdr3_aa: CASSLWGSGVTSSTDTQYF

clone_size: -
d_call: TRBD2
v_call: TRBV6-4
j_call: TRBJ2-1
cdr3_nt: TGTGCCAGCAGTCGGGGGGGGGATGAGCAGTTCTTC
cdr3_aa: CASSRGGDEQFF

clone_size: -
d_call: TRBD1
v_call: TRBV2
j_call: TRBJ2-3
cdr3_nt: TGTGCCAGCGCATGGGACAGGGGGGAAGATACGCAGTATTTT
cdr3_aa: CASAWDRGEDTQYF

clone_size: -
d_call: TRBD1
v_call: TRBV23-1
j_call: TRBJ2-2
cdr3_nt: TGCGCCAGCAGTCAGGAACCGGGACAGGCCTTACCTACCGGGGAGCTGTTTTTT
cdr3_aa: CASSQEPGQALPTGELFF

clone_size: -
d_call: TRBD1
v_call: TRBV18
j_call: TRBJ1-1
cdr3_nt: TGTGCCAGCTCACAGGGACAGTTCACTGAAGCTTTCTTT
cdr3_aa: CASSQGQFTEAFF

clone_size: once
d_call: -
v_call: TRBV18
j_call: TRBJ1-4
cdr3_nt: TGTGCCAGCTCACCAGGGCAGCTTAATGAAAAACTGTTTTTT
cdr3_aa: CASSPGQLNEKLFF

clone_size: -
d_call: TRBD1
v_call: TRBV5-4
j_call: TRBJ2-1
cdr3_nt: TGTGCCAGCAGCGCCGGGACAGGGCCCTACAATGAGCAGTTCTTC
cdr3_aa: CASSAGTGPYNEQFF

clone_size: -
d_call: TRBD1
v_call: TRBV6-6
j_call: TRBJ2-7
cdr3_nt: TGTGCCAGCAGTTACGGGACAGGTACCACGTTGGGGTACTTC
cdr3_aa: CASSYGTGTTLGYF

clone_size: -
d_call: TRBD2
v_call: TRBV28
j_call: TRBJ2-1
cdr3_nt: TGTGCCAGCAGCCCTGGGGGACTAGCTTCCTACAATGAGCAGTTCTTC
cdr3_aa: CASSPGGLASYNEQFF

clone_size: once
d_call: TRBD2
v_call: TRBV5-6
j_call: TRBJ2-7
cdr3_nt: TGTGCCAGCAGCTTCGGGACTAGCGGCAGCCCCTCCTACGAGCAGTACTTC
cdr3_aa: CASSFGTSGSPSYEQYF

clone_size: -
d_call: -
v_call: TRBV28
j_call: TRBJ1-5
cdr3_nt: TGTGCCAGCAACGTCGGGGGAGGGGCCGGCGGCAATCAGCCCCAGCATTTT
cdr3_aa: CASNVGGGAGGNQPQHF

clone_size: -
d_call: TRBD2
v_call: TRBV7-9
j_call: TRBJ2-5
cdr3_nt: TGTGCCAGCAGCTTAGGTAGCGGGAGGACCCAAGAGACCCAGTACTTC
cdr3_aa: CASSLGSGRTQETQYF

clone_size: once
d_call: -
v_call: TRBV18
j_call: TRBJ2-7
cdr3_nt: TGTGCCAGCTCACCTGGCGGAGACAGAGCCTACGAGCAGTACTTC
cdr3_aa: CASSPGGDRAYEQYF

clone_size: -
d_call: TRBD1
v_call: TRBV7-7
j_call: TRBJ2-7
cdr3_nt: TGTGCTAGCAGCTGGGGGACAGGGGGATCCTACGAGCAGTACTTC
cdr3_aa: CASSWGTGGSYEQYF

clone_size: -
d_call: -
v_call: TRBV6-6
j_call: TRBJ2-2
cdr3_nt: TGTGCCAGCAGTTACTCAAGCGGTAACACCGGGGAGCTGTTTTTT
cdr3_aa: CASSYSSGNTGELFF

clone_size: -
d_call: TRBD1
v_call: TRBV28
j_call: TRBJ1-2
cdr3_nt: TGTGCCAGCAGTCAAATTCGGACAGGGCGTCCTGGCTACACCTTC
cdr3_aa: CASSQIRTGRPGYTF

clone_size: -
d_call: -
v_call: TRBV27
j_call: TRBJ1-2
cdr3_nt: TGTGCCAGCAGTTGGGGCGGGGTGGCTGGTGGCTACACCTTC
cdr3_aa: CASSWGGVAGGYTF

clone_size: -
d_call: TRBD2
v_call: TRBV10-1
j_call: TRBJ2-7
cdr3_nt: TGCGCCAGTTCCGCGGGGGGGCATGGGGGCGAGCAGTACTTC
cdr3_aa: CASSAGGHGGEQYF

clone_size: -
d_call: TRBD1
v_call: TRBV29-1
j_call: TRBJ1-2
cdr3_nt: TGCAGCGTTGAAGATCGGGTTGTAAGACAGGGGGGTTATGGCTACACCTTC
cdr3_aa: CSVEDRVVRQGGYGYTF

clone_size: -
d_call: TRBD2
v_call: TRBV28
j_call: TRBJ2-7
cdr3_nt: TGTGCCAGCAGTTTATGGAGAGAGCGGGGGGGCCGGGACGAGCAGTACTTC
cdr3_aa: CASSLWRERGGRDEQYF

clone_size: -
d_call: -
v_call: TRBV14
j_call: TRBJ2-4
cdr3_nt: TGTGCCAGCAGCCCCCGGAACGGACTAGCCAAAAACATTCAGTACTTC
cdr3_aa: CASSPRNGLAKNIQYF

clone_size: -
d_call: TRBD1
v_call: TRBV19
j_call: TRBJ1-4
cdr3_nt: TGTGCCAGTCGCTTCCCGGGACAGGAGGATGGGAAACTGTTTTTT
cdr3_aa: CASRFPGQEDGKLFF

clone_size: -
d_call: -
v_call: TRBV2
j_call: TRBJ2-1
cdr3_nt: TGTGCCAGCACGGGGGACGACTACAATGAGCAGTTCTTC
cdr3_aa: CASTGDDYNEQFF

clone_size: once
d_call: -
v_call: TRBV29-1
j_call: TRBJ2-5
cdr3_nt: TGCAGCGTTGAAGATGGTTTGGCGCGGGAGACCCAGTACTTC
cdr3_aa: CSVEDGLARETQYF

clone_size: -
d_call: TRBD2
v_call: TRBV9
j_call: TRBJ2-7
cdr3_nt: TGTGCCAGCAGCCGGGAGGTAGCGGCCTACGAGCAGTACTTC
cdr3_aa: CASSREVAAYEQYF

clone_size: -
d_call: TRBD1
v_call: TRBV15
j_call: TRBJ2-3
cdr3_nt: TGTGCCACCAGCAGCGCCCGGACAGGGGGCCTTTCCCAGTATTTT
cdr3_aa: CATSSARTGGLSQYF

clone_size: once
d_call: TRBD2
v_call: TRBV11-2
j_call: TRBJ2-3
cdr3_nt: TGTGCCAGCCGGGGGGGGAGGGGGGGAACCACAGATACGCAGTATTTT
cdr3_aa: CASRGGRGGTTDTQYF

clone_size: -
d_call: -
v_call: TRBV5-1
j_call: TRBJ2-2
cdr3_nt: TGCGCCAGCAGCTTGGTCCCGGGGACGAACACCGGGGAGCTGTTTTTT
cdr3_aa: CASSLVPGTNTGELFF

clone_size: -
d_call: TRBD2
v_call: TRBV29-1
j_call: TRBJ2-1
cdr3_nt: TGCAGCGTTGAGGGACTAGCGGGGGCCTACAATGAGCAGTTCTTC
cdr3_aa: CSVEGLAGAYNEQFF

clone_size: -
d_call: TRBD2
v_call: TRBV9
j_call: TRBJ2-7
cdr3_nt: TGTGCCAGCAGCGTAGCGGGAGGGCCATCCTACGAGCAGTACTTC
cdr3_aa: CASSVAGGPSYEQYF

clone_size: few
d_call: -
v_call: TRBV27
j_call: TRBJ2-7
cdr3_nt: TGTGCCAGCAGTTTAATGGGCAGTTCCTACGAGCAGTACTTC
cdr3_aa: CASSLMGSSYEQYF

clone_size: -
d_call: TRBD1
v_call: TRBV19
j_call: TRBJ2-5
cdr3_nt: TGTGCCAGTGGCACGGGACAGGGTCCCGAGACCCAGTACTTC
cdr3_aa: CASGTGQGPETQYF

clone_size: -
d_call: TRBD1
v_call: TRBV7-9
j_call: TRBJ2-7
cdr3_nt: TGTGCCAGCAGCTTAGGAACAGGGGGCATGGACGAGCAGTACTTC
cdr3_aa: CASSLGTGGMDEQYF

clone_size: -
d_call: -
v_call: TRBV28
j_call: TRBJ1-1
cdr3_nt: TGTGCCAGCAGCTCCGAGGGTCGGGGGAACACTGAAGCTTTCTTT
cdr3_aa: CASSSEGRGNTEAFF

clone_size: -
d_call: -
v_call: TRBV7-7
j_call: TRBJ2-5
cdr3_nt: TGTGCTAGCAGCACTTTGTCCCAAGAGACCCAGTACTTC
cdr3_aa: CASSTLSQETQYF

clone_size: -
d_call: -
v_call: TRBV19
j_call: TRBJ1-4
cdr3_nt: TGTGCCAGTAGTAAAGGGACATCCAACGAAAAACTGTTTTTT
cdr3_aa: CASSKGTSNEKLFF

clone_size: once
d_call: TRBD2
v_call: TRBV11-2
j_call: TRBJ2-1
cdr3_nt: TGTGCCAGCAGCATGGGACTAGCGGATGAGCAGTTCTTC
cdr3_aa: CASSMGLADEQFF

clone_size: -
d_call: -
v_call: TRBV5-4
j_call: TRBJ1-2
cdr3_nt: TGTGCCAGCACCCCGAGGGATGGAGCGGAGGGCTACACCTTC
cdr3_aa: CASTPRDGAEGYTF

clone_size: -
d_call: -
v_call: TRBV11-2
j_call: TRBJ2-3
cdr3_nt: TGTGCCAGCAGCTACACAGGGGGGGCGCTCGCAGATACGCAGTATTTT
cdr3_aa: CASSYTGGALADTQYF

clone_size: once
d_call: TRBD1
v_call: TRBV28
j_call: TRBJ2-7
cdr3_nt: TGTGCCAGCAGTTTCACCGGGACAGCCTCCTACGAGCAGTACTTC
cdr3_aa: CASSFTGTASYEQYF

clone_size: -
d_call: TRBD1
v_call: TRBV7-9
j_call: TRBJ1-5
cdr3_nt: TGTGCCAGCAGCTTGGGGACAGGGGCTCAGCCCCAGCATTTT
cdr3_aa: CASSLGTGAQPQHF

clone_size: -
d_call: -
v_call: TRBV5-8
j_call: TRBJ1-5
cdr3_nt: TGTGCCAGCAGCTATATAAATCAGCCCCAGCATTTT
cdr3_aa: CASSYINQPQHF

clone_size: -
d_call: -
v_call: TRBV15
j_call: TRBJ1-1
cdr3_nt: TGTGCCACCAGCAGAGGAGCGAACACTGAAGCTTTCTTT
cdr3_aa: CATSRGANTEAFF

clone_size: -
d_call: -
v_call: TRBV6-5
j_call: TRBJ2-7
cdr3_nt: TGTGCCAGCAGTCCGCCTCATCGACAGATCGAGCAGTACTTC
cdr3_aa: CASSPPHRQIEQYF

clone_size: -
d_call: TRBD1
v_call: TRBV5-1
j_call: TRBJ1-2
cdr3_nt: TGCGCCAGCAGGTTAGGGGACAGACCCTACCGAATTAACTATGGCTACACCTTC
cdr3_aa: CASRLGDRPYRINYGYTF